This is a list of T cell receptor beta chains from one sample in a study of CD8+ T cells in alopecia areata. The assay was immunoSEQ multiplex PCR, and TCRdb's table has in-frame clones only and misses some. The sample has roughly 280,000 clones, 60% seen once. The input for sequencing was CD4+ T cells sorted from blood, taken between weeks 51 and 52, from a patient treated with tofacitinib. Receptors were obtained from a human donor with alopecia areata. Each CDR3 is given with its conserved first and last residue. Each record gives: CDR3 length, J gene, D gene, V gene, clone size, CDR3 protein, CDR3 DNA. D genes are given only for firm matches. Size is stated for part of the rows, as once, few or many counts, or as a class when the clone is expanded.

cdr3_length: 13; j_call: TRBJ1-1; d_call: NA; v_call: TRBV6-6; clone_size: NA; cdr3_aa: CASSYLDSAEAFF; cdr3_nt: TGTGCCAGCAGTTACCTGGACAGCGCTGAAGCTTTCTTT
cdr3_length: 14; j_call: TRBJ1-2; d_call: TRBD1; v_call: TRBV27; clone_size: NA; cdr3_aa: CASRAGGAGSGYTF; cdr3_nt: TGTGCCAGCAGAGCAGGGGGCGCGGGCAGTGGCTACACCTTC
cdr3_length: 13; j_call: TRBJ1-2; d_call: NA; v_call: TRBV13; clone_size: NA; cdr3_aa: CASRRTVDYGYTF; cdr3_nt: TGTGCCAGCCGCCGTACAGTGGACTATGGCTACACCTTC
cdr3_length: 15; j_call: TRBJ2-7; d_call: TRBD2; v_call: TRBV4-3; clone_size: NA; cdr3_aa: CASSQMAGGHYEQYF; cdr3_nt: TGCGCCAGCAGCCAAATGGCGGGGGGCCACTACGAGCAGTACTTC
cdr3_length: 13; j_call: TRBJ1-2; d_call: NA; v_call: TRBV9; clone_size: NA; cdr3_aa: CASSVGANYGYTF; cdr3_nt: TGTGCCAGCAGCGTAGGGGCTAACTATGGCTACACCTTC
cdr3_length: 17; j_call: TRBJ2-3; d_call: TRBD2; v_call: TRBV29-1; clone_size: NA; cdr3_aa: CSVESSGLAGGTDTQYF; cdr3_nt: TGCAGCGTTGAAAGTTCGGGACTAGCGGGGGGGACAGATACGCAGTATTTT
cdr3_length: 12; j_call: TRBJ2-7; d_call: NA; v_call: TRBV30; clone_size: NA; cdr3_aa: CAWSVQAYEQYF; cdr3_nt: TGTGCCTGGAGTGTACAAGCCTACGAGCAGTACTTC
cdr3_length: 13; j_call: TRBJ2-7; d_call: NA; v_call: TRBV9; clone_size: NA; cdr3_aa: CASSVADGYEQYF; cdr3_nt: TGTGCCAGCAGCGTAGCTGATGGCTACGAGCAGTACTTC
cdr3_length: 13; j_call: TRBJ1-1; d_call: NA; v_call: TRBV10-3; clone_size: NA; cdr3_aa: CAISERGNTEAFF; cdr3_nt: TGTGCCATCAGTGAACGTGGGAACACTGAAGCTTTCTTT
cdr3_length: 14; j_call: TRBJ1-2; d_call: NA; v_call: TRBV6-5; clone_size: NA; cdr3_aa: CASSFSFGTYGYTF; cdr3_nt: TGTGCCAGCAGCTTTTCCTTTGGGACCTATGGCTACACCTTC
cdr3_length: 15; j_call: TRBJ1-5; d_call: NA; v_call: TRBV6-6; clone_size: NA; cdr3_aa: CASSYSSVTNQPQHF; cdr3_nt: TGTGCCAGCAGTTACTCTTCAGTGACGAATCAGCCCCAGCATTTT
cdr3_length: 15; j_call: TRBJ2-6; d_call: NA; v_call: TRBV5-6; clone_size: few; cdr3_aa: CASSLDLTGANVLTF; cdr3_nt: TGTGCCAGCAGCTTGGATTTGACTGGGGCCAACGTCCTGACTTTC
cdr3_length: 13; j_call: TRBJ1-1; d_call: NA; v_call: TRBV30; clone_size: NA; cdr3_aa: CACRRQGLTEAFF; cdr3_nt: TGTGCCTGTCGACGGCAGGGACTAACTGAAGCTTTCTTT
cdr3_length: 12; j_call: TRBJ2-7; d_call: NA; v_call: TRBV9; clone_size: NA; cdr3_aa: CATRTGADEQYF; cdr3_nt: TGTGCCACCAGGACGGGGGCCGACGAGCAGTACTTC
cdr3_length: 12; j_call: TRBJ1-1; d_call: NA; v_call: TRBV30; clone_size: NA; cdr3_aa: CAWSARDTEAFF; cdr3_nt: TGTGCCTGGAGTGCTCGGGACACTGAAGCTTTCTTT
cdr3_length: 12; j_call: TRBJ2-7; d_call: NA; v_call: TRBV30; clone_size: NA; cdr3_aa: CAWSTGTYEQYF; cdr3_nt: TGTGCCTGGAGTACAGGGACCTACGAGCAGTACTTC
cdr3_length: 14; j_call: TRBJ1-2; d_call: NA; v_call: TRBV4-1; clone_size: NA; cdr3_aa: CASSQGSGDYGYTF; cdr3_nt: TGCGCCAGCAGCCAGGGTAGTGGTGACTATGGCTACACCTTC
cdr3_length: 13; j_call: TRBJ1-2; d_call: NA; v_call: TRBV29-1; clone_size: NA; cdr3_aa: CSVFTTGGSGYTF; cdr3_nt: TGCAGCGTTTTCACTACAGGTGGGAGCGGCTACACCTTC
cdr3_length: 11; j_call: TRBJ1-2; d_call: NA; v_call: TRBV6-5; clone_size: NA; cdr3_aa: CASSRGNGYTF; cdr3_nt: TGTGCCAGCAGCCGTGGTAATGGCTACACCTTC
cdr3_length: 11; j_call: TRBJ1-4; d_call: NA; v_call: TRBV30; clone_size: NA; cdr3_aa: CAWSVTEKLFF; cdr3_nt: TGTGCCTGGAGTGTAACTGAAAAACTGTTTTTT
cdr3_length: 13; j_call: TRBJ2-5; d_call: TRBD2; v_call: TRBV10-3; clone_size: few; cdr3_aa: CATGRGAPETQYF; cdr3_nt: TGTGCCACCGGGCGGGGGGCGCCTGAGACCCAGTACTTC
cdr3_length: 12; j_call: TRBJ1-2; d_call: TRBD1; v_call: TRBV29-1; clone_size: few; cdr3_aa: CSAGQETYGYTF; cdr3_nt: TGCAGCGCAGGACAGGAGACTTATGGCTACACCTTC
cdr3_length: 15; j_call: TRBJ1-4; d_call: TRBD1; v_call: TRBV9; clone_size: NA; cdr3_aa: CASSKTGLPNEKLFF; cdr3_nt: TGTGCCAGCAGCAAGACAGGGTTACCTAATGAAAAACTGTTTTTT
cdr3_length: 14; j_call: TRBJ2-5; d_call: NA; v_call: TRBV5-4; clone_size: NA; cdr3_aa: CASSLLVSQETQYF; cdr3_nt: TGTGCCAGCAGCTTACTGGTGAGCCAAGAGACCCAGTACTTC
cdr3_length: 14; j_call: TRBJ1-1; d_call: TRBD1; v_call: TRBV19; clone_size: many; cdr3_aa: CASSRTGMNTEAFF; cdr3_nt: TGTGCCAGTAGTAGGACAGGGATGAACACTGAAGCTTTCTTT
cdr3_length: 13; j_call: TRBJ1-2; d_call: NA; v_call: TRBV5-4; clone_size: NA; cdr3_aa: CASSLSSGDGYTF; cdr3_nt: TGTGCCAGCAGCTTAAGTTCAGGGGATGGCTACACCTTC
cdr3_length: 16; j_call: TRBJ2-3; d_call: NA; v_call: TRBV4-1; clone_size: once; cdr3_aa: CASSQEKARSTDTQYF; cdr3_nt: TGCGCCAGCAGCCAAGAGAAGGCGCGAAGCACAGATACGCAGTATTTT
cdr3_length: 16; j_call: TRBJ1-6; d_call: NA; v_call: TRBV27; clone_size: NA; cdr3_aa: CASSSRRSSYNSPLHF; cdr3_nt: TGTGCCAGCAGTTCCCGTCGGAGCTCCTATAATTCACCCCTCCACTTT
cdr3_length: 15; j_call: TRBJ1-1; d_call: NA; v_call: TRBV29-1; clone_size: NA; cdr3_aa: CSVEESRGLNTEAFF; cdr3_nt: TGCAGCGTTGAAGAATCTCGGGGCCTGAACACTGAAGCTTTCTTT
cdr3_length: 16; j_call: TRBJ2-3; d_call: TRBD2; v_call: TRBV7-9; clone_size: NA; cdr3_aa: CASSSQRSSGSDTQYF; cdr3_nt: TGTGCCAGCAGCTCCCAGAGGAGTAGCGGGTCCGATACGCAGTATTTT
cdr3_length: 13; j_call: TRBJ1-5; d_call: NA; v_call: TRBV7-2; clone_size: NA; cdr3_aa: CASSFGSRQPQHF; cdr3_nt: TGTGCCAGCAGCTTCGGGTCGCGTCAGCCCCAGCATTTT
cdr3_length: 19; j_call: TRBJ2-1; d_call: TRBD1; v_call: TRBV4-1; clone_size: NA; cdr3_aa: CASSPEPTTGSSSYNEQFF; cdr3_nt: TGCGCCAGCAGCCCCGAACCAACGACAGGGTCGAGCTCCTACAATGAGCAGTTCTTC
cdr3_length: 14; j_call: TRBJ2-2; d_call: TRBD2; v_call: TRBV29-1; clone_size: few; cdr3_aa: CSARLAGRSGELFF; cdr3_nt: TGCAGCGCACGACTAGCGGGGCGCTCCGGGGAGCTGTTTTTT
cdr3_length: 15; j_call: TRBJ1-6; d_call: NA; v_call: TRBV5-1; clone_size: few; cdr3_aa: CASSLVGGENSPLHF; cdr3_nt: TGCGCCAGCAGCTTGGTGGGGGGTGAGAATTCACCCCTCCACTTT
cdr3_length: 16; j_call: TRBJ2-7; d_call: TRBD1; v_call: TRBV6-5; clone_size: NA; cdr3_aa: CASSYSGDRRVYEQYF; cdr3_nt: TGTGCCAGCAGTTACTCGGGGGACAGGCGAGTTTACGAGCAGTACTTC
cdr3_length: 16; j_call: TRBJ2-3; d_call: TRBD1; v_call: TRBV5-1; clone_size: NA; cdr3_aa: CASSQPTGVGTDTQYF; cdr3_nt: TGCGCCAGCAGCCAACCGACAGGGGTTGGTACAGATACGCAGTATTTT